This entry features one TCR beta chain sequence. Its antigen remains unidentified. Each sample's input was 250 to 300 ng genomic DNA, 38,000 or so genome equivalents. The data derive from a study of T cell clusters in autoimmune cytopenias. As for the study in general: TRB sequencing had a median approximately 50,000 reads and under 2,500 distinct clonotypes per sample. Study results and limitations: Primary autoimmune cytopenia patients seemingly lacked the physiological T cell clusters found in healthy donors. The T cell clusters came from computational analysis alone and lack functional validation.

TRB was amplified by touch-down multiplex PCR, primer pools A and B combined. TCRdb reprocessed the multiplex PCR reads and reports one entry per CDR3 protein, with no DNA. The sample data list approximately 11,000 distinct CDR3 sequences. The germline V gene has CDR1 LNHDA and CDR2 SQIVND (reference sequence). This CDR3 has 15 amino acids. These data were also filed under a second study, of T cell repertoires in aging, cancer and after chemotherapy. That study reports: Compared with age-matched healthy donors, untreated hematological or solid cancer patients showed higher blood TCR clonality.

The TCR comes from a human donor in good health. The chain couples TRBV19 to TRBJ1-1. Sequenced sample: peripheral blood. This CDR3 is CASITNGLKNTEAFF.